The clone carrying this T cell receptor (beta chain) was observed a handful of times. Its target is unknown. The sample originates from a study of T cell responses to AZD1222 COVID-19 vaccine. Study results and limitations: Just a handful of people given AZD1222 tested seropositive at baseline. Unmutated variant regions are reportedly targeted by nearly half of spike-specific TCRs. Increases in Spike-specific TCR breadth and depth were seen after two AZD1222 doses.

The protocol was immunoSEQ multiplex PCR, while the TCRdb copy is restricted to in-frame clones and leaves out a portion. Of around 110,000 clones in the sample, roughly 90% were seen once. V shed 6 bases and J 3 bases; nucleotides not matched to a gene: 5. This CDR3 region has 13 residues. Germline V gives CDR1 MNHEY, CDR2 SVGAGI. The chain combines TRBV6-5 with TRBJ2-7; 7 bases match TRBD1. The sequencing here drew on peripheral blood, taken 28 days after the second AZD1222 dose. This receptor was identified in an adult who received the AZD1222 COVID-19 vaccine. The CDR3 bases are TGTGCCAGCAGACCACAGGGGAACTACGAGCAGTACTTC. Encoded protein: CASRPQGNYEQYF.